This record covers a single TCR beta chain. The target antigen is unknown. The TCR beta CDR3 regions underwent amplification from RNA transcripts. In the first round, RT-PCR was carried out with HTBI primers, and a multiplex PCR formed the second round. TCRdb re-called the multiplex PCR reads through MiXCR, storing one row per CDR3 protein. The sample yields over 200,000 distinct CDR3 sequences, under 30% seen once. The data stem from a study of Graves' ophthalmopathy and Graves' hyperthyroidism. Study details: Peripheral blood samples were taken at initial diagnosis, before any treatment.

Study-wide findings and caveats: A model of 13 signatures distinguished ophthalmopathy from stable hyperthyroidism at around 91% sensitivity and nearly 82% specificity. In blood, most expanded thyroid clonotypes above 0.001 frequency were also detected.

This CDR3 region has 15 residues. After removal of 1 base from V and 3 bases from J, the junction contained 5 bases not matched to a gene. Looked up from germline, CDR1 is SEHNR and CDR2 is FQNEAQ (reference sequence). PBMCs originated in roughly 9.3 ml of fresh peripheral blood. V is TRBV7-9 and J is TRBJ2-7; 8 bases line up with TRBD1. The TCR was taken from a man aged 45-60 years with Graves' ophthalmopathy. Sequencing was carried out using peripheral blood. CDR3 loop: CASSLGSGGGYEQYF. The CDR3 nucleotides are TGTGCCAGCAGCTTAGGTTCAGGGGGCGGCTACGAGCAGTACTTC.